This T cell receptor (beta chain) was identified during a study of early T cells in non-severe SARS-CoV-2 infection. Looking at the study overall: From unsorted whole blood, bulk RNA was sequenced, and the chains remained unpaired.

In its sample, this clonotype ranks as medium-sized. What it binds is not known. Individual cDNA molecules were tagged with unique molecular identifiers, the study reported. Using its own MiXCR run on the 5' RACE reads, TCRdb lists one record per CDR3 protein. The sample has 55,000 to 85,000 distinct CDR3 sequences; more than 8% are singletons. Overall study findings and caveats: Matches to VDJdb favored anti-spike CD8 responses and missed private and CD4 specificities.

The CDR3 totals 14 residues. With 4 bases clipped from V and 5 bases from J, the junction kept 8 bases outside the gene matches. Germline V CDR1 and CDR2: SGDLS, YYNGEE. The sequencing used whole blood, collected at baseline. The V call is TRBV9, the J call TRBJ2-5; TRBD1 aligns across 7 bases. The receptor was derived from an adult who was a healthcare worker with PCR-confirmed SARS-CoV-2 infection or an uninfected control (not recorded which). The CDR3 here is CASSLQGSGETQYF. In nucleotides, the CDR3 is TGTGCCAGCAGCTTACAGGGGAGTGGGGAGACCCAGTACTTC. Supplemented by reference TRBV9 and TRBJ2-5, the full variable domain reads DSGVTQTPKHLITATGQRVTLRCSPRSGDLSVYWYQQSLDQGLQFLIQYYNGEERAKGNILERFSAQQFPDLHSELNLSSLELGDSALYFCASSLQGSGETQYFGPGTRLLVL.